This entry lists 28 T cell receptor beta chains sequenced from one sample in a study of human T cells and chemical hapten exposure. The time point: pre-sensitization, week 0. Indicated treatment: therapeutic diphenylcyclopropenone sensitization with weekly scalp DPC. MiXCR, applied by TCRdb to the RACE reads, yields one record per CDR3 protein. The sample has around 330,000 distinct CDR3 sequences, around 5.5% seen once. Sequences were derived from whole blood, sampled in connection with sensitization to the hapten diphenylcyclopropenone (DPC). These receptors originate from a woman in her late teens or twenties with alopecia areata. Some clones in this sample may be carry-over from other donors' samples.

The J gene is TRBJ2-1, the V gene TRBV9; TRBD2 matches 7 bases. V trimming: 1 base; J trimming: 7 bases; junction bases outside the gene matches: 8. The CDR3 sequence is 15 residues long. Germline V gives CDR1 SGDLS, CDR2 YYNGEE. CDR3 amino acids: CASSVTSGAGNEQFF. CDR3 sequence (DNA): TGTGCCAGCAGCGTAACAAGCGGGGCGGGAAATGAGCAGTTCTTC. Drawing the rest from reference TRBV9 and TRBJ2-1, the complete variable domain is DSGVTQTPKHLITATGQRVTLRCSPRSGDLSVYWYQQSLDQGLQFLIQYYNGEERAKGNILERFSAQQFPDLHSELNLSSLELGDSALYFCASSVTSGAGNEQFFGPGTRLTVL.

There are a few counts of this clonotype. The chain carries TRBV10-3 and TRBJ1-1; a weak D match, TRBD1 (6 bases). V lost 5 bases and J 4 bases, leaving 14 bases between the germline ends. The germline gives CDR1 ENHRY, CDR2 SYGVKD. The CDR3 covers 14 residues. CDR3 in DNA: TGTGCCATCAGTCTAACAGGGCAGATCACTGAAGCTTTCTTT. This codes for CAISLTGQITEAFF.

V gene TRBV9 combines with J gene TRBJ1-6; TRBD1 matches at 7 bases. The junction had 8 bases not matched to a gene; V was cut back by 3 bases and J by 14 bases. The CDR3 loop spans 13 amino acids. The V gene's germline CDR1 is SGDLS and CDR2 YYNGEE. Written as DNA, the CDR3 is TGTGCCAGCAGCGCCCGACAGGGCAGGTCCCTCCACTTT. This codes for CASSARQGRSLHF.

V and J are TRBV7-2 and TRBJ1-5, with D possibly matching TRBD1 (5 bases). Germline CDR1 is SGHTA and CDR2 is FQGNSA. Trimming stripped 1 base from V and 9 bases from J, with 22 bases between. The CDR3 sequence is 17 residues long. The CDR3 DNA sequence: TGTGCCAGCAGCTTAGGTGGTTCGCAGGGAAGAGGGGTGCCCCAGCATTTT. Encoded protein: CASSLGGSQGRGVPQHF.

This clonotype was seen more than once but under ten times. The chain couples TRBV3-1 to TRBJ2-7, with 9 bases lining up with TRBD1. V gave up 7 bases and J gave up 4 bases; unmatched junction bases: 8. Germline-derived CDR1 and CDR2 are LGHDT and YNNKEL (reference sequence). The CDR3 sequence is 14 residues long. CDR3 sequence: CASTPGTGMYEQYF. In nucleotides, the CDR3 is TGTGCCAGCACTCCAGGGACAGGGATGTACGAGCAGTACTTC.

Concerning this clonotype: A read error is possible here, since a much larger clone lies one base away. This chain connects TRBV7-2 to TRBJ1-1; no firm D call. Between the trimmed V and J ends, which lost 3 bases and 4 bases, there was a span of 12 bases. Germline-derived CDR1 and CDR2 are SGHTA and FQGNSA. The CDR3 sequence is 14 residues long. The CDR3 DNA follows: TGTGCCAGCAGCTTGAGAAGCGGGAGCACTGAAGCTTTCTTT. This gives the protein CASSLRSGSTEAFF.

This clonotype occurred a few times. The chain's CDR3 is CASSLGTTGELFF. The CDR3 DNA is TGCGCCAGCAGCTTAGGGACTACCGGGGAGCTGTTTTTT. The rearrangement links TRBV5-1 to TRBJ2-2; a possible D gene is TRBD2 (6 bases). The CDR3 length is 13 residues. The V gene's germline CDR1 is SGHRS and CDR2 YFSETQ. V was shortened by 2 bases and J by 5 bases, with 7 bases between the two germline ends.

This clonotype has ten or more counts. This chain's CDR3 is CSAREPGRGMEQYF. CDR3 DNA sequence: TGCAGTGCTAGAGAACCCGGGAGGGGTATGGAGCAGTACTTC. The V call is TRBV20-1, the J call TRBJ2-7, with 8 positions matching TRBD2. The CDR3 is 14 residues long. V shed 0 bases, J shed 7 bases, and the junction held 8 bases outside the gene matches. Germline CDR1 reads DFQATT; CDR2 reads SNEGSKA (reference sequence).

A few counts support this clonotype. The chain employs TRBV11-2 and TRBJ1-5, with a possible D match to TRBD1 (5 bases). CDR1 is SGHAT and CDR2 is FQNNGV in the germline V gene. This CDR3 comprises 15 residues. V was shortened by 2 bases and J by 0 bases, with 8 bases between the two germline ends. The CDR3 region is CASSLFRGSNQPQHF. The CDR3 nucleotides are TGTGCCAGCAGCTTATTTAGGGGTAGCAATCAGCCCCAGCATTTT. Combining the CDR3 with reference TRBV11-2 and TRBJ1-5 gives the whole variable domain EAGVAQSPRYKIIEKRQSVAFWCNPISGHATLYWYQQILGQGPKLLIQFQNNGVVDDSQLPKDRFSAERLKGVDSTLKIQPAKLEDSAVYLCASSLFRGSNQPQHFGDGTRLSIL.

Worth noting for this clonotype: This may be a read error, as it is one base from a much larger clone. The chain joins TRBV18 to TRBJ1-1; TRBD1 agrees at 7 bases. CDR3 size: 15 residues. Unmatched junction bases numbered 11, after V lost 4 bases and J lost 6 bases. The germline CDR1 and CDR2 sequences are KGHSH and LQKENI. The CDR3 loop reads CASSLQRQGVAEAFF. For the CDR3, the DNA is TGTGCCAGCTCACTCCAACGACAGGGAGTGGCTGAAGCTTTCTTT.

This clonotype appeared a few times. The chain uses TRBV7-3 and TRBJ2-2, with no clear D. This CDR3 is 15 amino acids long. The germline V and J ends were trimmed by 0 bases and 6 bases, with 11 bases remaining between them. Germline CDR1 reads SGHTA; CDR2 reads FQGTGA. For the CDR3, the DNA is TGTGCCAGCAGCTTAACAGGCTCCGGGTCCGGGGAGCTGTTTTTT. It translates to CASSLTGSGSGELFF.

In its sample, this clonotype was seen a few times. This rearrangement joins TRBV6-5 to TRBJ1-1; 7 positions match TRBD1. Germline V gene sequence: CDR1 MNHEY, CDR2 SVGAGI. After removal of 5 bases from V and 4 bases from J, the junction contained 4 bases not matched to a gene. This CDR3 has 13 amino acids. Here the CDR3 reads CASSRGPGTEAFF. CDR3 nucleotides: TGTGCCAGCAGTAGGGGGCCTGGCACTGAAGCTTTCTTT.

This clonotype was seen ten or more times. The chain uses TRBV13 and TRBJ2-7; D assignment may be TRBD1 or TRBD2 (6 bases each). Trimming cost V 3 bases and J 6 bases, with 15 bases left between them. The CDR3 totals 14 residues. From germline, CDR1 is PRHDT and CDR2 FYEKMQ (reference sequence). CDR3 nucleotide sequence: TGTGCCAGCAGCTTCAGTAGGGGGGACGGCGAGCAGTACTTC. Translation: CASSFSRGDGEQYF.

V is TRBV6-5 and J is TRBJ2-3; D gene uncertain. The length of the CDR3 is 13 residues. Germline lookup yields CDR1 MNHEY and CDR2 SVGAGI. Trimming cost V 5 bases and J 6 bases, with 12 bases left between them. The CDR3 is CASSLQYGDTQYF. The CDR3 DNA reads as TGTGCCAGCAGTCTACAGTACGGGGATACGCAGTATTTT.

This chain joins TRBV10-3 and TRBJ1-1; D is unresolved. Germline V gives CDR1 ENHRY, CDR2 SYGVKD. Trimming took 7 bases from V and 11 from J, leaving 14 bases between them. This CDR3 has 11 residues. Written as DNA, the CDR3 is TGTGCCATCAAAGATACGGAGCGGGCTTTCTTT. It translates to CAIKDTERAFF.

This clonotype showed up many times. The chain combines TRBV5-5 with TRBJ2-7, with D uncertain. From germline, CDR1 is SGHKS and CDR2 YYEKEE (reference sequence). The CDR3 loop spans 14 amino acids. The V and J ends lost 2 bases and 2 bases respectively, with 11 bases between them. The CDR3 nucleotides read TGTGCCAGCAGCTTAGGGTGGAAGACCTACGAGCAGTACTTC. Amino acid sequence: CASSLGWKTYEQYF.

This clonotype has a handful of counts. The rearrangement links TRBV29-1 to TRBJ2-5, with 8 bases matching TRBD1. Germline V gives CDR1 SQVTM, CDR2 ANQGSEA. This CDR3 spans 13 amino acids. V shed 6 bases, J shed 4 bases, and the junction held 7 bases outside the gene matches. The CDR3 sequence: CSVARQGRETQYF. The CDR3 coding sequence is TGCAGCGTGGCTAGACAGGGGCGAGAGACCCAGTACTTC.

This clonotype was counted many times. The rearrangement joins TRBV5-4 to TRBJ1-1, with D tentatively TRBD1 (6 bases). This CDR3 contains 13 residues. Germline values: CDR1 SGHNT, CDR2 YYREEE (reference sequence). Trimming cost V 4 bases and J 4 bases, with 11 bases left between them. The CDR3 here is CASSHRDSTEAFF. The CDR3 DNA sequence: TGTGCCAGCAGCCACAGGGATAGCACTGAAGCTTTCTTT.

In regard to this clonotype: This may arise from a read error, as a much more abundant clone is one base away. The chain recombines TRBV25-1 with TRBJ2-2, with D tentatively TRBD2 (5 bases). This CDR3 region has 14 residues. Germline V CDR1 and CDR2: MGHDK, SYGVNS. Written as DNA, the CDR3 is TGTGCCGGCAGTGCCCCGGGAAAAGCCGGGGAGCTGTTTTTT. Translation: CAGSAPGKAGELFF.

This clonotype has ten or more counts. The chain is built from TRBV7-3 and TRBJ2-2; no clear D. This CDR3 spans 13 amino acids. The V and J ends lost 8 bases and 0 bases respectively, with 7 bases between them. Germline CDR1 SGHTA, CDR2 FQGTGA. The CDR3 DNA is TGTGCCAGCGCCACGCCGAACACCGGGGAGCTGTTTTTT. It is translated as CASATPNTGELFF.

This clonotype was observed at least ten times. In DNA, the CDR3 is TGTGCCAGCAGCCCGGGCGGCGCTAGCGGGGGGGCCGGCCAGTTCTTC. As protein: CASSPGGASGGAGQFF. V usage is TRBV7-9 and J usage is TRBJ2-1; 12 bases are a match to TRBD2. CDR1 is SEHNR, CDR2 FQNEAQ, per germline (reference sequence). The CDR3 loop spans 16 amino acids. Trimming took 5 bases from V and 13 from J; bases not matched to a gene: 15.

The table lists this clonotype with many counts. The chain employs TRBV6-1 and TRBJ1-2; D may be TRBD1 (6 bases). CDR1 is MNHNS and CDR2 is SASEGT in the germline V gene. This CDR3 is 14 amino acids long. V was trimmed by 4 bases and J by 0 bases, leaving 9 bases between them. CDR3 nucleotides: TGTGCCAGCAGTGGACAGGCGCCTAACTATGGCTACACCTTC. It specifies CASSGQAPNYGYTF.

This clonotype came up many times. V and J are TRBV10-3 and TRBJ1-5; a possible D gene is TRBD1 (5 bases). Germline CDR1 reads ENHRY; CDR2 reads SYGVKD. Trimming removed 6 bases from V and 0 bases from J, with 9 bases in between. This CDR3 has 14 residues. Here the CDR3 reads CAISQRGSNQPQHF. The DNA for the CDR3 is TGTGCCATCAGCCAGAGGGGTAGCAATCAGCCCCAGCATTTT.

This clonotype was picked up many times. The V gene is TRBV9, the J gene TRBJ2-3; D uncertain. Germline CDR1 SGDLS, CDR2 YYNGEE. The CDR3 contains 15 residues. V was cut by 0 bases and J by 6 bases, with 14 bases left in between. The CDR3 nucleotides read TGTGCCAGCAGCGTAGGAGACGCGAGCCTGGATACGCAGTATTTT. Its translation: CASSVGDASLDTQYF.

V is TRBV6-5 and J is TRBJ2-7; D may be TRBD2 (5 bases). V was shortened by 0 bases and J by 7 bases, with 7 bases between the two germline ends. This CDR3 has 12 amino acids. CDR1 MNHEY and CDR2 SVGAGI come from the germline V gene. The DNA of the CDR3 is TGTGCCAGCAGTTACTCATCGGGGGAGCAGTACTTC. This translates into CASSYSSGEQYF.

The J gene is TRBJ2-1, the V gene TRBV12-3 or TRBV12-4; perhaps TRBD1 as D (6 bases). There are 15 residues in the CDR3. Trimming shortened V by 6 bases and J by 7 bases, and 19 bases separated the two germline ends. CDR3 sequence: CASSRGQWAQNEQFF. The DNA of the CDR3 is TGTGCCAGCAGCCGCGGACAGTGGGCGCAGAATGAGCAGTTCTTC.

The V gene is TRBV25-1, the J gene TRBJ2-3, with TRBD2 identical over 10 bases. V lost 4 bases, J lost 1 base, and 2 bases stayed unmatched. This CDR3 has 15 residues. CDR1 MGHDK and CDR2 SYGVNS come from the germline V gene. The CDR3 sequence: CASSGSGGGTDTQYF. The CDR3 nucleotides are TGTGCCAGCAGTGGAAGCGGGGGGGGCACAGATACGCAGTATTTT.

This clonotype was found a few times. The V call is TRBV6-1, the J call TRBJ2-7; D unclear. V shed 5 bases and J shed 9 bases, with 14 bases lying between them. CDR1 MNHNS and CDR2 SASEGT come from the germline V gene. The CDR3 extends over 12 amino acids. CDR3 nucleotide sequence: TGTGCCAGCAGTAACAATTACGAGTGGCAGTACTTC. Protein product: CASSNNYEWQYF.